This T cell receptor (beta chain) was identified during a study of cytotoxic CD8 clonotypes in ibrutinib-treated CLL. Findings and caveats of the study: Clonality rose at ibrutinib response and fell back toward baseline at progression. Public clonotypes proved infrequent, and on treatment they shrank or remained steady.

Germline V gene data show CDR1 as SGHTA and CDR2 as FQGNSA. The CDR3 loop spans 16 amino acids. V was clipped by 0 bases and J by 4 bases, with 16 bases between them. Here immunoSEQ multiplex PCR was the method, and the copy in TCRdb shows in-frame clones only, minus some. The table lists approximately 350,000 clones, roughly 70% of them singletons. Notes on this clone: Its matching antigen is unknown.

The receptor was isolated from a human donor with chronic lymphocytic leukemia. V and J are TRBV7-2 and TRBJ2-7; TRBD2 might be the D (6 bases). The starting material was PBMCs, obtained after 36 months of ibrutinib treatment. Here the CDR3 reads CASSLAGRRGWYEQYF. In DNA form, the CDR3 reads TGTGCCAGCAGCTTAGCCGGCCGTCGGGGGTGGTACGAGCAGTACTTC.